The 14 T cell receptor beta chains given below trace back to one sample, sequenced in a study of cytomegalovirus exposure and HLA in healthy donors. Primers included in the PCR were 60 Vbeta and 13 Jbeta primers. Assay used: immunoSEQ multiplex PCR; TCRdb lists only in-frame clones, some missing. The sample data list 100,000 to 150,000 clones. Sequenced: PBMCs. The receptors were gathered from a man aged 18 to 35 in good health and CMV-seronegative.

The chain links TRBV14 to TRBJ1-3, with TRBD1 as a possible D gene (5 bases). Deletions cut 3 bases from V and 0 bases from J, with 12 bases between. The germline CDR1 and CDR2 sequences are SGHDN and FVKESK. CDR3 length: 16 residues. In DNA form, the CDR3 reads TGTGCCAGCAGCCAGAGACAGTTGAGCTCTGGAAACACCATATATTTT. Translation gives CASSQRQLSSGNTIYF.

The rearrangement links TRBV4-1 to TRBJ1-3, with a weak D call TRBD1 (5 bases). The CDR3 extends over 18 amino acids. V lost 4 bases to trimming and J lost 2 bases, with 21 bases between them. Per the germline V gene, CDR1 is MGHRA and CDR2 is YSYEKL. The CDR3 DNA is TGCGCCAGCAGCCCCTTGGAGGGGCCGTCGGTGGCTGGAAACACCATATATTTT. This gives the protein CASSPLEGPSVAGNTIYF.

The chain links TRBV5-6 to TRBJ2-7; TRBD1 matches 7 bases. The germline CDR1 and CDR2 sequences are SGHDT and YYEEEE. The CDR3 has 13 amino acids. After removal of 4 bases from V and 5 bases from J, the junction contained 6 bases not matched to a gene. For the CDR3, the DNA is TGTGCCAGCAGCCACAGGGGATCTAACGAGCAGTACTTC. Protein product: CASSHRGSNEQYF.

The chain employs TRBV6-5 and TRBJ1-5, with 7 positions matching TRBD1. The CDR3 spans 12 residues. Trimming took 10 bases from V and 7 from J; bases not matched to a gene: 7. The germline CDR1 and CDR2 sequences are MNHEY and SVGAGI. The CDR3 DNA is TGTGCCACACGGACAGGAGACCAGCCCCAGCATTTT. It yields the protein CATRTGDQPQHF.

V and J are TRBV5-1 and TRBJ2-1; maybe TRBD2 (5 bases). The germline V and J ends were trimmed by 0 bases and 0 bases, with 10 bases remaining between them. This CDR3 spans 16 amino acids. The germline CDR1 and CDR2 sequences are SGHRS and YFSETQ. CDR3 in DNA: TGCGCCAGCAGCTTGGAAATGGCGGGCTCCTACAATGAGCAGTTCTTC. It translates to CASSLEMAGSYNEQFF.

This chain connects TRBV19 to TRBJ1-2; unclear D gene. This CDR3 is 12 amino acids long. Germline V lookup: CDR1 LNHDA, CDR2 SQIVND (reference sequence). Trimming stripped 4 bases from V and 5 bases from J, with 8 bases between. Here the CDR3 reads CASSTERYGYTF. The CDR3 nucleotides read TGTGCCAGTAGTACTGAGCGTTATGGCTACACCTTC.

CDR3 DNA: TGTGCCAGCAGCGTAGACCCGCGGGGCAGCACAGATACGCAGTATTTT. Translated, it gives CASSVDPRGSTDTQYF. The rearrangement uses TRBV9 and TRBJ2-3, with TRBD2 as a possible D gene (6 bases). V lost 0 bases to trimming and J lost 0 bases, with 11 bases between them. The CDR3 length is 16 residues. Germline assignment: CDR1 SGDLS and CDR2 YYNGEE.

Written as DNA, the CDR3 is TGTGCCAGCAGCCAAAGTCTCGGTCAACGGGACAGGGGCCACAATGAGCAGTTCTTC. It codes for CASSQSLGQRDRGHNEQFF. The rearrangement uses TRBV6-7 and TRBJ2-1, with TRBD1 identical over 10 bases. TRBV6-7 is an open reading frame whose function is uncertain. The CDR3 is 19 amino acids. V trimming: 6 bases; J trimming: 5 bases; junction bases outside the gene matches: 19.

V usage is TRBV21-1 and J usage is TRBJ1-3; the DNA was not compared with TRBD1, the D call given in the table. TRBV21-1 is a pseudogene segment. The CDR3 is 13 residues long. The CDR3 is CASRGTGGNTIYF. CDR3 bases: TGTGCCAGCAGAGGAACAGGGGGAAACACCATATATTTT.

CDR3 residues: CASSIGGNYGYTF. The DNA of the CDR3 is TGTGCCAGTAGTATTGGCGGCAACTATGGCTACACCTTC. V is TRBV19 and J is TRBJ1-2; D unresolved. Germline V gene lookup returns CDR1 LNHDA and CDR2 SQIVND (reference sequence). This CDR3 spans 13 amino acids. V lost 3 bases and J 2 bases, leaving 7 bases between the germline ends. The complete variable domain, with remaining parts taken from reference TRBV19 and TRBJ1-2, reads DGGITQSPKYLFRKEGQNVTLSCEQNLNHDAMYWYRQDPGQGLRLIYYSQIVNDFQKGDIAEGYSVSREKKESFPLTVTSAQKNPTAFYLCASSIGGNYGYTFGSGTRLTVV.

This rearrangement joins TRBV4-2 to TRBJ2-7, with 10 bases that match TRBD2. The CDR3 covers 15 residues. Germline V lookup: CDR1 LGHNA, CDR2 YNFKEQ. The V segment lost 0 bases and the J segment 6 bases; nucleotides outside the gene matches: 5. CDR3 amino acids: CASSQEEREGGEQYF. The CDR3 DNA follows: TGTGCCAGCAGCCAAGAGGAGCGGGAGGGTGGCGAGCAGTACTTC.

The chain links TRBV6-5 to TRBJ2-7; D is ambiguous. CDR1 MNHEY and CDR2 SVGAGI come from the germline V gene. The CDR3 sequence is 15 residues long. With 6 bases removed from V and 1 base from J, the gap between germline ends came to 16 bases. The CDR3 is CASSSQLRVSYEQYF. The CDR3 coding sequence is TGTGCCAGCAGCTCCCAACTCCGCGTGTCCTACGAGCAGTACTTC.

The CDR3 DNA reads as TGCGCCAGCAGTGATGAGGGAACTGAAGCTTTCTTT. Encoded protein: CASSDEGTEAFF. The chain uses TRBV10-1 and TRBJ1-1, with no clear D. The CDR3 has 12 amino acids. The germline CDR1 and CDR2 sequences are WNHNN and SYGVQD (reference sequence). Trimming cost V 3 bases and J 5 bases, with 7 bases left between them.

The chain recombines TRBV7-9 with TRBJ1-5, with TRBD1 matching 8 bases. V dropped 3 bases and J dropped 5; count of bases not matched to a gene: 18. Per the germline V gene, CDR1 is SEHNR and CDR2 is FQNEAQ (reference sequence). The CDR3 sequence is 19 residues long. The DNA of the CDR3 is TGTGCCAGCAGCTTTGGAGGGAGGTCAGGGGGCGCTTTCTATCAGCCCCAGCATTTT. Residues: CASSFGGRSGGAFYQPQHF.